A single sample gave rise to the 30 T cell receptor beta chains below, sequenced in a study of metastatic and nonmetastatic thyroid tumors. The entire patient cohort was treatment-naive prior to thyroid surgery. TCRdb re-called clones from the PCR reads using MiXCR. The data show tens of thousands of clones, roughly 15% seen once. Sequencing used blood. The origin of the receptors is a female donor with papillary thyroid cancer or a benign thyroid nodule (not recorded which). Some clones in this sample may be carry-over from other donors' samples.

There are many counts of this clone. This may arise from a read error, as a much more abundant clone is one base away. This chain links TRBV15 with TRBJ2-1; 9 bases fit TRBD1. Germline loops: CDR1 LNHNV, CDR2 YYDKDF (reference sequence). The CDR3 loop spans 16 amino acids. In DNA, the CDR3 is TGTGCCACCAGCAGAGAAGCGGACAGGGGTGGCAATGAGCAGCTCTTC. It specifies CATSREADRGGNEQLF. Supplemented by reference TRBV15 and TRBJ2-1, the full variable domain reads DAMVIQNPRYQVTQFGKPVTLSCSQTLNHNVMYWYQQKSSQAPKLLFHYYDKDFNNEADTPDNFQSRRPNTSFCFLDIRSPGLGDTAMYLCATSREADRGGNEQLFGPGTRLTVL.

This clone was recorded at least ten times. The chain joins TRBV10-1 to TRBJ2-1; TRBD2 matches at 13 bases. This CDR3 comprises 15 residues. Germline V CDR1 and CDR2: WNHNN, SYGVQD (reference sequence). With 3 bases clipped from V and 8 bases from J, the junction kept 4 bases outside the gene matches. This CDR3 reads CASSEGLAGADEQFF. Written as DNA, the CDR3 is TGCGCCAGCAGTGAAGGACTAGCGGGAGCAGATGAGCAGTTCTTC.

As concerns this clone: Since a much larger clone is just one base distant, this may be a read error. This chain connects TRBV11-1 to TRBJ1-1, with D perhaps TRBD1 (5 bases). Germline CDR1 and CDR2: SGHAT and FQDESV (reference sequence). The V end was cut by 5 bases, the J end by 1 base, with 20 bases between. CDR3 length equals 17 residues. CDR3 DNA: TGTGCCAGCAGCCTCACCCGGGGGGGTTTTTGGAACACTGAAGCTTTCTTT. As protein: CASSLTRGGFWNTEAFF.

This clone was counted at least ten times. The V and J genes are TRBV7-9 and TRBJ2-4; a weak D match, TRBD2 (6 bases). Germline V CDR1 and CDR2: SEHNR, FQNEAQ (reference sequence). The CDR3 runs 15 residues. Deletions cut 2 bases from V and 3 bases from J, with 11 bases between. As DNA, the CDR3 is TGTGCCAGCAGCTTAATGTGGGAGGTCAAAAACATTCAGTACTTC. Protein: CASSLMWEVKNIQYF.

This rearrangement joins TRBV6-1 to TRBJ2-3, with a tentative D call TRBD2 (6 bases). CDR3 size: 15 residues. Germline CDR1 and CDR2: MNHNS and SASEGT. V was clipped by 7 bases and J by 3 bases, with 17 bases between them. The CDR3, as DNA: TGTGCCAGCACTCTCTCGGTTGGGGGGACAGATACGCAGTATTTT. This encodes CASTLSVGGTDTQYF.

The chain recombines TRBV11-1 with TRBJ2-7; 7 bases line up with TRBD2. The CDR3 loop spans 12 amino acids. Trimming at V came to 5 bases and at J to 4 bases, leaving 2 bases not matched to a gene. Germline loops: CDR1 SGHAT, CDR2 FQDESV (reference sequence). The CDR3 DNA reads TGTGCCAGCAGCGGGCGGGGGTACGAGCAGTACTTC. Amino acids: CASSGRGYEQYF.

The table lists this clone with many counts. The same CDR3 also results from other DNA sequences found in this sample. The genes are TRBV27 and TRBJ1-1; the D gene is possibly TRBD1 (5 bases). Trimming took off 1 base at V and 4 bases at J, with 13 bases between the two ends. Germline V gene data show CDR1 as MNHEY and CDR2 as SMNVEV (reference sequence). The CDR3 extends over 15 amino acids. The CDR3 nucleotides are TGTGCCAGCAGTTTATTTCAGGGAGGAGGCACTGAAGCTTTCTTT. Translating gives CASSLFQGGGTEAFF.

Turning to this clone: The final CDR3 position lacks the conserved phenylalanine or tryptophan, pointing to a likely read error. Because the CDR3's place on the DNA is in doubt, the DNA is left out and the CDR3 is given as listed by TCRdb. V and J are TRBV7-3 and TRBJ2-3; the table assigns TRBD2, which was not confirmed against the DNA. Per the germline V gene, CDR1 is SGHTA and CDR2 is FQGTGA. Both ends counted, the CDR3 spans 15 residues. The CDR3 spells CASSLTSGESDTHYR.

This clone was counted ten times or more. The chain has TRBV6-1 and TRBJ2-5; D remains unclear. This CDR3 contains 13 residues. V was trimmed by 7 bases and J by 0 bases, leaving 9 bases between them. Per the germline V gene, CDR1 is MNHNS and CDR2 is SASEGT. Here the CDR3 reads CASTSEYQETQYF. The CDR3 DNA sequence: TGTGCCAGCACCTCAGAGTACCAAGAGACCCAGTACTTC.

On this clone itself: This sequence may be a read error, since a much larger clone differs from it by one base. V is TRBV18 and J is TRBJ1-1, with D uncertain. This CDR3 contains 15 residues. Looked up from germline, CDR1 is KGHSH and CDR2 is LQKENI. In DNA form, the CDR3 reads TGTTCCAGCTCACCGGAATCTAGCATGAACACTGAAGCTTTCTTT. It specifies CSSSPESSMNTEAFF.

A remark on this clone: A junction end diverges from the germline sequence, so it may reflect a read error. The CDR3 DNA reads TGTGCCACCAGTGAAGACTGGGTCAATGAGCAGTTCTTC. Its translation is CATSEDWVNEQFF. The chain uses TRBV6-1 and TRBJ2-1; D gene ambiguous. Germline V lookup: CDR1 MNHNS, CDR2 SASEGT. This CDR3 region has 13 residues.

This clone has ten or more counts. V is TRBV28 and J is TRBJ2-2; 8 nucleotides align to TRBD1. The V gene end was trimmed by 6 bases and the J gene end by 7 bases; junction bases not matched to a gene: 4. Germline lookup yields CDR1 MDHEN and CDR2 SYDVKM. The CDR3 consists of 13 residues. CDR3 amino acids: CASRDRAVGELFF. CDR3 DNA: TGTGCCAGCAGGGACAGGGCTGTCGGGGAGCTGTTTTTT.

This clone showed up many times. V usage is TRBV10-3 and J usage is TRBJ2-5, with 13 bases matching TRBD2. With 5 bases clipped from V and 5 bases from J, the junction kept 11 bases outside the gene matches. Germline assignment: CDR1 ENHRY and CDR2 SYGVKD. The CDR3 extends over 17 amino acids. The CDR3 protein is CAISTGTSGRAGETQYF. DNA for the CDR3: TGTGCCATCAGTACCGGCACTAGCGGGAGGGCCGGGGAGACCCAGTACTTC.

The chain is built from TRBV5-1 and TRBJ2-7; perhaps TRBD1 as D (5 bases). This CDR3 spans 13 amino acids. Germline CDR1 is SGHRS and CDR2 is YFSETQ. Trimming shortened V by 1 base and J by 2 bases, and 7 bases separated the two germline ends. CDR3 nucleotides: TGCGCCAGCAGCTTGACAGGTACCTACGAGCAGTACTTC. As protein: CASSLTGTYEQYF. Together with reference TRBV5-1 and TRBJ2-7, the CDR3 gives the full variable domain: KAGVTQTPRYLIKTRGQQVTLSCSPISGHRSVSWYQQTPGQGLQFLFEYFSETQRNKGNFPGRFSGRQFSNSRSEMNVSTLELGDSALYLCASSLTGTYEQYFGPGTRLTVT.

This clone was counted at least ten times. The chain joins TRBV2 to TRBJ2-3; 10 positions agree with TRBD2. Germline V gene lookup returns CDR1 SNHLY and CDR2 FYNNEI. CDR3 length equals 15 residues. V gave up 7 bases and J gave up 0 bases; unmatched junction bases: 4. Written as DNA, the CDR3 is TGTGCCAGCACCAAGACTAGCGGGAGCACAGATACGCAGTATTTT. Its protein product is CASTKTSGSTDTQYF.

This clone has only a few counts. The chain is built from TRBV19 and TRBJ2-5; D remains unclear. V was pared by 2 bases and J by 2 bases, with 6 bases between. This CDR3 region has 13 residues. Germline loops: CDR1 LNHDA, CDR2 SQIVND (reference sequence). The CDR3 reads CASSIYPQETQYF. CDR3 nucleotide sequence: TGTGCCAGTAGTATATATCCGCAAGAGACCCAGTACTTC.

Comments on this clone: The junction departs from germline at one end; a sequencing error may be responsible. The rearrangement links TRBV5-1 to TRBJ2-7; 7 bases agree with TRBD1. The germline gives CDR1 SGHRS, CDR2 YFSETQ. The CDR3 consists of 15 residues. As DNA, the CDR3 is TGCGCCGGCAGCCCAAGATCGGGACAGACCTACGAGCAGTACTTC. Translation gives CAGSPRSGQTYEQYF.

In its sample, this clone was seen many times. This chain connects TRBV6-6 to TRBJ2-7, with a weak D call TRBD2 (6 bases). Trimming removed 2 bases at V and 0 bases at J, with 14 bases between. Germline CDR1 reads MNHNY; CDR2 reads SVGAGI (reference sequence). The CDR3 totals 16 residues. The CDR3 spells CASSYRPSASSYEQYF. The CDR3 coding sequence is TGTGCCAGCAGTTACAGGCCTAGCGCCAGCTCCTACGAGCAGTACTTC.

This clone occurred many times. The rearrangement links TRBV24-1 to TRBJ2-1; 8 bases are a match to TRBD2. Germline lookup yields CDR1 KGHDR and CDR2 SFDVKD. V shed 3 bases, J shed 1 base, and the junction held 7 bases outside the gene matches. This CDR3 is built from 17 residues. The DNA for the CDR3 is TGTGCCACCAGTGATGTGGACAGCGGGAGTTCCTACAATGAGCAGTTCTTC. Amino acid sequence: CATSDVDSGSSYNEQFF.

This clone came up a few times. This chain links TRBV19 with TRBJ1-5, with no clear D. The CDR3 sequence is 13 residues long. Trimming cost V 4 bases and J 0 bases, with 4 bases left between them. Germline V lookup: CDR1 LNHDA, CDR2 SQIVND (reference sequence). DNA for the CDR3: TGTGCCAGTAGTAAAGGTAGCAATCAGCCCCAGCATTTT. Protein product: CASSKGSNQPQHF.

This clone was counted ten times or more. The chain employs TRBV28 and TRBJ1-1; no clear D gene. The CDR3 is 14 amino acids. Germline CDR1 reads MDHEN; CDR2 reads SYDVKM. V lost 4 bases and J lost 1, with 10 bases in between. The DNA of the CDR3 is TGTGCCAGCAGTTCGGGATGGGGGAACACTGAAGCTTTCTTT. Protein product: CASSSGWGNTEAFF.

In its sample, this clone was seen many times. CDR3 nucleotide sequence: TGTGCCAGCAGTACGCCGGGGGGGGGAGGTTCACCCCTCCACTTT. It specifies CASSTPGGGGSPLHF. This chain uses TRBV28 with TRBJ1-6; D might be TRBD1 (5 bases). Germline V CDR1 and CDR2: MDHEN, SYDVKM. Trimming left V 5 bases short and J 9 bases short, with 17 bases between. The CDR3 extends over 15 amino acids.

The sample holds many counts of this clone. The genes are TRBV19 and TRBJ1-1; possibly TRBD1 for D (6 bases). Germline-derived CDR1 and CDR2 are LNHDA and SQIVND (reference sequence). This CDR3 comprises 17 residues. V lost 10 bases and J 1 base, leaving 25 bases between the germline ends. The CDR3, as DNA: TGTGCCACGACCCCAACAGGGCGGTTGCGTGGGAACACTGAAGCTTTCTTT. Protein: CATTPTGRLRGNTEAFF. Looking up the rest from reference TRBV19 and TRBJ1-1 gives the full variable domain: DGGITQSPKYLFRKEGQNVTLSCEQNLNHDAMYWYRQDPGQGLRLIYYSQIVNDFQKGDIAEGYSVSREKKESFPLTVTSAQKNPTAFYLCATTPTGRLRGNTEAFFGQGTRLTVV.

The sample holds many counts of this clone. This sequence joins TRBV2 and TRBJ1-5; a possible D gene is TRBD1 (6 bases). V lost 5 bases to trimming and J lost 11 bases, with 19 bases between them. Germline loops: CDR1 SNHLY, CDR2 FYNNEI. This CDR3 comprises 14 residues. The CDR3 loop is CASSQLQGSESQHF. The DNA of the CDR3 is TGTGCCAGCAGTCAGCTACAGGGCAGCGAGTCCCAGCATTTT.

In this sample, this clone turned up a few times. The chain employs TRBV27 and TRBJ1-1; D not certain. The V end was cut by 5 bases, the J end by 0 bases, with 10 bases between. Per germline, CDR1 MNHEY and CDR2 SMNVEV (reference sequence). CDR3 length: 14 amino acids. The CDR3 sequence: CASSKKGMNTEAFF. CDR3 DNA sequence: TGTGCCAGCAGTAAGAAAGGGATGAACACTGAAGCTTTCTTT.

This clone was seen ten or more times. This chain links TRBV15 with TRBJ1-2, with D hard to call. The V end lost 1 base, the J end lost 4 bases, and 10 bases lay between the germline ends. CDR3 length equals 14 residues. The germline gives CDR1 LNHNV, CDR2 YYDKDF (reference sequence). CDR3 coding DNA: TGTGCCACCAGCAGAGCTGACCGGGGCTATGGCTACACCTTC. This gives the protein CATSRADRGYGYTF.

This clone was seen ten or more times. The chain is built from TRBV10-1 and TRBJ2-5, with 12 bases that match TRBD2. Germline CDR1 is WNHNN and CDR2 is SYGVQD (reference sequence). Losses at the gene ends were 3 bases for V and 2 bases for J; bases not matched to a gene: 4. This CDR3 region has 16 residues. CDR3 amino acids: CASSDSGLAGQETQYF. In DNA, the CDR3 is TGCGCCAGCAGTGACTCAGGACTAGCGGGACAAGAGACCCAGTACTTC.

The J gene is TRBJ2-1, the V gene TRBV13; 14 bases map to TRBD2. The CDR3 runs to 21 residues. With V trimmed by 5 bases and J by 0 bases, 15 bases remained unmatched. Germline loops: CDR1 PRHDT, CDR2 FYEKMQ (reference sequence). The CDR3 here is CASSRTAPGLAGASSYNEQFF. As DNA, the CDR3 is TGTGCCAGCAGCCGGACAGCACCGGGACTAGCGGGAGCCAGCTCCTACAATGAGCAGTTCTTC. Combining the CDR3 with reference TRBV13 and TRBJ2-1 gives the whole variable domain AAGVIQSPRHLIKEKRETATLKCYPIPRHDTVYWYQQGPGQDPQFLISFYEKMQSDKGSIPDRFSAQQFSDYHSELNMSSLELGDSALYFCASSRTAPGLAGASSYNEQFFGPGTRLTVL.

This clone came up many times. Here the CDR3 reads CASSYAFLSSYEQYF. CDR3 DNA sequence: TGTGCCAGCAGTTACGCTTTCCTGAGCTCCTACGAGCAGTACTTC. This sequence joins TRBV6-5 and TRBJ2-7; D ambiguous. CDR1 is MNHEY and CDR2 is SVGAGI in the germline V gene. This CDR3 is 15 amino acids long. The ends were cut back, 2 bases at V and 0 bases at J, with 11 bases in the middle.

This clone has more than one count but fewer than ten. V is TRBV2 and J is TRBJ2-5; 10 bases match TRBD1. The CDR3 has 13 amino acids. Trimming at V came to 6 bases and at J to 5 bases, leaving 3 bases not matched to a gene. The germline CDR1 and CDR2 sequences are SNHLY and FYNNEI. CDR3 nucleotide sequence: TGTGCCAGCAGAGACAGGGGGCGCGAGACCCAGTACTTC. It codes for CASRDRGRETQYF.